The 4 T cell receptor beta chains listed next were all sequenced from one sample in a study of early T cells in non-severe SARS-CoV-2 infection. TCRdb re-analysed the 5' RACE reads in MiXCR, keeping a single row per CDR3 protein. The data contain around 63,000 distinct CDR3 sequences, about a tenth of them seen just once; the ten biggest clones take up about a sixth. The starting material was whole blood, obtained at baseline. The receptors here all came from an adult who was a healthcare worker with PCR-confirmed SARS-CoV-2 infection or an uninfected control (not recorded which).

The chain recombines TRBV7-2 with TRBJ2-3; D might be TRBD2 (7 bases). V was shortened by 5 bases and J by 6 bases, with 18 bases between the two germline ends. CDR1 and CDR2 from the germline V gene are SGHTA and FQGNSA. The CDR3 sequence is 15 residues long. The CDR3 is CASSTGGRQVDTQYF. The CDR3 nucleotides are TGTGCCAGCAGCACCGGGGGGCGCCAGGTCGATACGCAGTATTTT.

This clonotype showed up just a few times. The chain uses TRBV6-5 and TRBJ2-5, with 9 bases identical to TRBD2. V lost 5 bases and J lost 5; bases outside the gene matches: 12. This CDR3 comprises 16 residues. Germline V lookup: CDR1 MNHEY, CDR2 SVGAGI. The DNA of the CDR3 is TGTGCCAGCAGTCCCGGGGTAGCGGGAGCGAGGGAGACCCAGTACTTC. Translation gives CASSPGVAGARETQYF.

This clonotype has at least ten counts. The V gene is TRBV30, the J gene TRBJ2-2; D is undetermined. The CDR3 length is 12 residues. Deletions cut 1 base from V and 3 bases from J, with 3 bases between. Germline V gene data show CDR1 as GTSNPN and CDR2 as SVGIG (reference sequence). The CDR3 DNA sequence: TGTGCCTGGAGTGCCTACACCGGGGAGCTGTTTTTT. This gives the protein CAWSAYTGELFF.

This clonotype was recorded many times. V gene TRBV6-2 or TRBV6-3 combines with J gene TRBJ2-1; 12 bases fit TRBD2. Looked up from germline, CDR1 is MNHEY and CDR2 is SVGEGT. The CDR3 length is 16 residues. After removal of 2 bases from V and 8 bases from J, the junction contained 7 bases not matched to a gene. CDR3 nucleotide sequence: TGTGCCAGCAGTTACACAAGGACTAGCGGGAACGATGAGCAGTTCTTC. Amino acid sequence: CASSYTRTSGNDEQFF.